These 6 T cell receptor beta chains were all obtained from the same sample, sequenced in a study of blood T cell repertoires in COVID-19. Produced via immunoSEQ multiplex PCR; TCRdb's table is partial and in-frame only. This sample has roughly 160,000 clones, with approximately 87% found just once. The sequenced sample consisted of peripheral blood. These receptors were taken from a woman between 70 and 85 years old with COVID-19, enrolled during active disease.

The chain combines TRBV9 with TRBJ1-2; 8 bases map to TRBD1. The germline gives CDR1 SGDLS, CDR2 YYNGEE. V dropped 5 bases and J dropped 7; count of bases not matched to a gene: 10. This CDR3 contains 14 residues. CDR3 sequence (DNA): TGTGCCAGCAGTCCGGACAGGGTCTTTTTTGGCTACACCTTC. This translates into CASSPDRVFFGYTF.

The chain couples TRBV9 to TRBJ1-1, with D hard to call. The germline V and J ends were trimmed by 2 bases and 1 base, with 15 bases remaining between them. The CDR3 loop spans 16 amino acids. Per germline, CDR1 SGDLS and CDR2 YYNGEE. As DNA, the CDR3 is TGTGCCAGCAGCGTTGGGTCTTGGGCATCGAACACTGAAGCTTTCTTT. It specifies CASSVGSWASNTEAFF.

V usage is TRBV19 and J usage is TRBJ1-1; D is unclear. V lost 3 bases to trimming and J lost 3 bases, with 11 bases between them. Germline V gene data show CDR1 as LNHDA and CDR2 as SQIVND (reference sequence). This CDR3 comprises 14 residues. CDR3 sequence: CASSIGGRDTEAFF. DNA for the CDR3: TGTGCCAGTAGTATTGGAGGGCGGGACACTGAAGCTTTCTTT.

This clone was seen a single time. The chain uses TRBV2 and TRBJ2-5; 10 bases line up with TRBD2. The germline V gene has CDR1 SNHLY and CDR2 FYNNEI. There are 16 residues in the CDR3. Trimming took 7 bases from V and 4 from J; bases not matched to a gene: 12. The CDR3 region is CASTSNLAGAGETQYF. The CDR3 DNA sequence: TGTGCCAGCACCTCTAATCTAGCGGGGGCGGGAGAGACCCAGTACTTC.

The chain combines TRBV6-2 or TRBV6-3 with TRBJ2-1; the match to TRBD1 covers 7 bases. V dropped 2 bases and J dropped 5; count of bases not matched to a gene: 3. This CDR3 has 14 amino acids. Germline-derived CDR1 and CDR2 are MNHEY and SVGEGT. CDR3 loop: CASSYGQENNEQFF. The CDR3 region has the DNA TGTGCCAGCAGTTACGGACAGGAAAACAATGAGCAGTTCTTC.

V usage is TRBV5-4 and J usage is TRBJ1-3; perhaps TRBD1 as D (6 bases). This CDR3 is built from 15 residues. In germline, CDR1 is SGHNT, CDR2 YYREEE (reference sequence). V lost 4 bases and J 0 bases, leaving 11 bases between the germline ends. The DNA for the CDR3 is TGTGCCAGCAGCCCGGGACACGGCTCTGGAAACACCATATATTTT. Amino acid sequence: CASSPGHGSGNTIYF.